The next 16 T cell receptor beta chains were all read from a single sample in a study of blood T cells in healthy people across ages. Next came a second PCR, run for about 6 to 12 cycles, which used a sample-barcoded 5' primer along with a J-beta primer mix. TCRdb re-derived calls from the 5' RACE reads in MiXCR, one entry per CDR3 protein. This sample has fewer than 800,000 distinct CDR3 sequences; roughly 49% occur once, and the top ten carry 25% to 35%. Specimen: blood. The receptors were gathered from a woman aged 60-75 years in good health.

The table lists this clonotype with a few counts. The chain uses TRBV5-1 and TRBJ2-1; D assignment may be TRBD1 or TRBD2 (5 bases each). Trimming left V 7 bases short and J 2 bases short, with 13 bases between. The CDR3 sequence is 14 residues long. Germline loops: CDR1 SGHRS, CDR2 YFSETQ. The CDR3 loop reads CASARGGTYNEQFF. The CDR3 DNA is TGCGCCAGCGCTCGGGGCGGCACCTACAATGAGCAGTTCTTC. Supplemented by reference TRBV5-1 and TRBJ2-1, the full variable domain reads KAGVTQTPRYLIKTRGQQVTLSCSPISGHRSVSWYQQTPGQGLQFLFEYFSETQRNKGNFPGRFSGRQFSNSRSEMNVSTLELGDSALYLCASARGGTYNEQFFGPGTRLTVL.

The CDR3 coding sequence is TGTGCCAGCGGCAGACCTTCCTACGAGCAGTACTTC. It codes for CASGRPSYEQYF. The rearrangement joins TRBV6-2 or TRBV6-3 to TRBJ2-5; D is undetermined. The J call may be in error: the DNA end matches TRBJ2-7 better. The CDR3 consists of 12 residues. Germline V gives CDR1 MNHEY, CDR2 SVGEGT.

In nucleotides, the CDR3 is TGTGCCTGGAGTACGGACAGGGGGTCGACAGATACGCAGTATTTT. This translates into CAWSTDRGSTDTQYF. The gene calls are TRBV30 and TRBJ2-3; TRBD1 matches at 10 bases. Germline V gene lookup returns CDR1 GTSNPN and CDR2 SVGIG (reference sequence). Unmatched junction bases numbered 5, after V lost 2 bases and J lost 3 bases. The CDR3 runs 15 residues.

The J gene is TRBJ2-5, the V gene TRBV16, with no clear D. CDR1 is KGHSY, CDR2 FQNENV, per germline. The CDR3 consists of 12 residues. Deletions cut 5 bases from V and 11 bases from J, with 15 bases between. CDR3 sequence: CASSVIGYEQYF. The DNA of the CDR3 is TGTGCCAGCAGCGTCATAGGCTATGAGCAGTACTTC.

This clonotype occurred a few times. The CDR3 coding sequence is TGCAGTGCTAGAGATTCGGGGGGGGACTTCCGTTACGAGCAGTACTTC. Translating gives CSARDSGGDFRYEQYF. The rearrangement joins TRBV20-1 to TRBJ2-7, with 8 bases lining up with TRBD2. This CDR3 has 16 residues. J gave up 4 bases and V 0 bases, and 11 bases lay outside the gene matches. Germline V gives CDR1 DFQATT, CDR2 SNEGSKA (reference sequence).

V is TRBV9 and J is TRBJ2-1; 9 bases line up with TRBD2. With 2 bases clipped from V and 4 bases from J, the junction kept 4 bases outside the gene matches. The CDR3 is made up of 15 amino acids. Germline CDR1 SGDLS, CDR2 YYNGEE. The CDR3 DNA reads as TGTGCCAGCAGCGTCTCTAGCGGGAATTACAATGAGCAGTTCTTC. Translated, it gives CASSVSSGNYNEQFF.

This chain joins TRBV7-2 and TRBJ2-5, with TRBD1 matching 7 bases. The J call may be in error: the DNA end matches TRBJ2-7 better. Germline V gives CDR1 SGHTA, CDR2 FQGNSA. There are 13 residues in the CDR3. CDR3 in amino acids: CASSRDSTHEQYF. CDR3 sequence (DNA): TGTGCCAGCAGCCGGGACAGCACCCACGAGCAGTACTTC.

The V gene is TRBV9, the J gene TRBJ2-7; D uncertain. Trimming stripped 0 bases from V and 0 bases from J, with 4 bases between. The germline CDR1 and CDR2 sequences are SGDLS and YYNGEE. The CDR3 is 13 residues long. The CDR3 DNA is TGTGCCAGCAGCGTAGACATCTCCTACGAGCAGTACTTC. Translated: CASSVDISYEQYF.

The chain uses TRBV2 and TRBJ2-3; D gene ambiguous. V lost 6 bases, J lost 5 bases, and 3 bases lay in between. The germline V gene encodes CDR1 SNHLY and CDR2 FYNNEI. The CDR3 spans 10 residues. The CDR3 DNA sequence: TGTGCCAGCAGCGTAGATACGCAGTATTTT. Residues: CASSVDTQYF.

The rearrangement uses TRBV29-1 and TRBJ2-5; D is possibly TRBD2 (7 bases). The germline V gene has CDR1 SQVTM and CDR2 ANQGSEA. V gave up 7 bases and J gave up 5 bases, with 17 bases separating them. The length of the CDR3 is 13 residues. CDR3 DNA: TGCAGCGGTATTGGGGGGGCAGGGGAGACCCAGTACTTC. Protein: CSGIGGAGETQYF.

This clonotype has only a few counts. The V call is TRBV29-1, the J call TRBJ2-7; D unclear. The CDR3 is 11 residues long. Deletions cut 2 bases from V and 3 bases from J, with 5 bases between. CDR1 is SQVTM and CDR2 is ANQGSEA in the germline V gene. In DNA form, the CDR3 reads TGCAGCGTTGAAACTAACTACGAGCAGTACTTC. The encoded protein is CSVETNYEQYF.

This clonotype was counted only a few times. This chain links TRBV12-3 or TRBV12-4 with TRBJ2-7; D is perhaps TRBD1 (6 bases). Deletions cut 2 bases from V and 4 bases from J, with 15 bases between. The CDR3 loop spans 15 amino acids. The chain's CDR3 is CASSLRPGARYEQYF. CDR3 sequence (DNA): TGTGCCAGCAGTTTACGGCCAGGGGCAAGATACGAGCAGTACTTC.

The chain uses TRBV5-1 and TRBJ2-5; D not certain. The germline CDR1 and CDR2 sequences are SGHRS and YFSETQ. V was cut by 8 bases and J by 4 bases, with 15 bases left in between. CDR3 size: 13 residues. The CDR3 DNA reads as TGCGCCAGTATGAGAACCTGGGGAGAGACCCAGTACTTC. It translates to CASMRTWGETQYF.

Only one count was recorded for this clonotype. CDR3 in DNA: TGTGCCAGCAGTCACCGCGGGAGAAACTACAATGAGCAGTACTTC. This sequence encodes CASSHRGRNYNEQYF. The chain employs TRBV6-2 or TRBV6-3 and TRBJ2-7; TRBD2 aligns across 7 bases. The germline V gene has CDR1 MNHEY and CDR2 SVGEGT. The J segment lost 7 bases and the V segment lost 5 bases, leaving 14 bases of the junction unmatched. The CDR3 consists of 15 residues.

This rearrangement joins TRBV7-3 to TRBJ2-3, with D uncertain. The CDR3 has 14 amino acids. CDR1 and CDR2 from the germline V gene are SGHTA and FQGTGA. V lost 0 bases and J 2 bases, leaving 6 bases between the germline ends. This CDR3 reads CASSLTHNTDTQYF. The CDR3 DNA is TGTGCCAGCAGCTTAACCCACAACACAGATACGCAGTATTTT.

At least ten counts were recorded for this clonotype. V and J are TRBV7-2 and TRBJ2-5; TRBD1 agrees at 7 bases. CDR3 length: 15 amino acids. Germline V gives CDR1 SGHTA, CDR2 FQGNSA. V dropped 4 bases and J dropped 11; count of bases not matched to a gene: 16. CDR3 residues: CASSSYRGRLDEQYF. DNA for the CDR3: TGTGCCAGCAGCTCCTACAGGGGAAGGTTGGATGAGCAGTACTTC.